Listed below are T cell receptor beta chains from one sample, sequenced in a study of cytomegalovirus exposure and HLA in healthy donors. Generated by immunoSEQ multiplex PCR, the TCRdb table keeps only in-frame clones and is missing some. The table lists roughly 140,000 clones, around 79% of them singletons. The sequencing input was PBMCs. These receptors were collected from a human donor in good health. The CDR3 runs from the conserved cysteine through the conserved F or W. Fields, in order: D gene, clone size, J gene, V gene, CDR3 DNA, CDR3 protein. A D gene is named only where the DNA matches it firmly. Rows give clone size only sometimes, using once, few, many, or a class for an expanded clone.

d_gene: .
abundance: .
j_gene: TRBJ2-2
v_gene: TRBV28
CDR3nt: TGTGCCAGCAGTCCCGTTACCGGGGAGCTGTTTTTT
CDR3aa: CASSPVTGELFF

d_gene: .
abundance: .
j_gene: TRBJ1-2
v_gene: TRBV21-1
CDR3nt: TGTGCCAGCCCCGGACAGTTTCATGGCTACACCTTC
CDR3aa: CASPGQFHGYTF

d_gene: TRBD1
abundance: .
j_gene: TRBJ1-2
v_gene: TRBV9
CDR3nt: TGTGCCAGCAGCACCCGGACAGGGGGAGACTATGGCTACACCTTC
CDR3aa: CASSTRTGGDYGYTF

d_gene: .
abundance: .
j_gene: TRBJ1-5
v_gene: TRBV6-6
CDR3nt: TGTGCCAGCAGTTACGGGAGCGCGCGGCCCCAGCATTTT
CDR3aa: CASSYGSARPQHF

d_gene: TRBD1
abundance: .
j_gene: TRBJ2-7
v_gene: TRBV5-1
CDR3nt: TGCGCCAGCAGCTTTACAGGGGGGAACTCCTACGAGCAGTACTTC
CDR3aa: CASSFTGGNSYEQYF

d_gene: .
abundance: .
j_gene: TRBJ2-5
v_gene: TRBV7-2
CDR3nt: TGTGCCAGCAGCTTATTGCGAGAGACCCAGTACTTC
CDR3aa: CASSLLRETQYF

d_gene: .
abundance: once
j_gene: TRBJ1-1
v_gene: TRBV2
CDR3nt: TGTGCCAGCAGCCTCAACACTGAAGCTTTCTTT
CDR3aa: CASSLNTEAFF

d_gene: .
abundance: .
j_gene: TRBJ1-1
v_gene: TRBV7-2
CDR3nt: TGTGCCAGCAGCTTAGTTAGTGGGCAACCGAACACTGAAGCTTTCTTT
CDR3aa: CASSLVSGQPNTEAFF

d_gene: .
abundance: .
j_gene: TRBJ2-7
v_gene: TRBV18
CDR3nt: TGTGCCAGCTCACCCTTGAACAGGGCAGAACCTCATACCTACCCGTCCTACGAGCAGTACTTC
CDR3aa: CASSPLNRAEPHTYPSYEQYF

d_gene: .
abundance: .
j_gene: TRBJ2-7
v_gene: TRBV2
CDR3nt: TGTGCCAGCAGTGAAGAAGGTTTCCCACGGAGCGAGCAGTACTTC
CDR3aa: CASSEEGFPRSEQYF

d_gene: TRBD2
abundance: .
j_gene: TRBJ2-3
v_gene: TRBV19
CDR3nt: TGTGCCAGCCGGGGACTAGCGGGGACGGATACGCAGTATTTT
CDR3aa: CASRGLAGTDTQYF

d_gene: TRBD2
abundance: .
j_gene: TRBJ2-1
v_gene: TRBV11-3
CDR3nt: TGTGCCAGCAGCCCGCGGACTAGCGGGAGCTCCTACAATGAGCAGTTCTTC
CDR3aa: CASSPRTSGSSYNEQFF

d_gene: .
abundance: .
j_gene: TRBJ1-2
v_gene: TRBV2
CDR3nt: TGTGCCAGCAGTACAGGGCCTGGCTACACCTTC
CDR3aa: CASSTGPGYTF

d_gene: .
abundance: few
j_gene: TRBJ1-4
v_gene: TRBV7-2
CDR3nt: TGTGCCAGCAGCTCAGGGGCAACTAATGAAAAACTGTTTTTT
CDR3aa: CASSSGATNEKLFF

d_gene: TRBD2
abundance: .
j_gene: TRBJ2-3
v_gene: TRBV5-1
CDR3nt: TGCGCCAGCAGCCCCCCCGCTTTAGCGGGGGGCACAGATACGCAGTATTTT
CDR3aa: CASSPPALAGGTDTQYF

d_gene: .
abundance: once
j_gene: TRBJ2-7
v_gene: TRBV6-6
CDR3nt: TGTGCCAGCAGCCCTAGAAAGGACAGTCGACACGAGCAGTACTTC
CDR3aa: CASSPRKDSRHEQYF

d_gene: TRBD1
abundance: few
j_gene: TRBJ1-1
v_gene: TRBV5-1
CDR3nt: TGCGCCAGCAGCCGAGGGACAGCGAACACTGAAGCTTTCTTT
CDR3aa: CASSRGTANTEAFF

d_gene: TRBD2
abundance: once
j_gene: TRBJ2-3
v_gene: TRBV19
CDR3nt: TGTGCCAGTAGAGAAGGGACTAGCGGGAGACAGGATACGCAGTATTTT
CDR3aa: CASREGTSGRQDTQYF

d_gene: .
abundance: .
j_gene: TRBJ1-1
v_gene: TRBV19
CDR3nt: TGTGCCAGTAGGGTTACTTGGAACACTGAAGCTTTCTTT
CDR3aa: CASRVTWNTEAFF

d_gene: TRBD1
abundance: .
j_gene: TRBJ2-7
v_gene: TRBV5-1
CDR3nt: TGCGCCAGCAGCCGAGATCGGCAGGGGGTGAGCTCCTACGAGCAGTACTTC
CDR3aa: CASSRDRQGVSSYEQYF

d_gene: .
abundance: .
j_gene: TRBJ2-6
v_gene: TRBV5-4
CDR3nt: TGTGCCAGCAGCTTGAAAATAGTACAGCTCTCTGGGGCCAACGTCCTGACTTTC
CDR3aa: CASSLKIVQLSGANVLTF

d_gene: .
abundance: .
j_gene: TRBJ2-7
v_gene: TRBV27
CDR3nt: TGTGCCAGCAGTTTGAGAGGCAGAACCTACGAGCAGTACTTC
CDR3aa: CASSLRGRTYEQYF

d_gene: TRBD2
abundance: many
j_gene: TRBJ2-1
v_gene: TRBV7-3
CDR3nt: TGTGCCAGCAGCTTCGGGGGGGGGAATGAGCAGTTCTTC
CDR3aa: CASSFGGGNEQFF

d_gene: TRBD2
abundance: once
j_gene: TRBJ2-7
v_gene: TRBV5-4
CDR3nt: TGTGCCAGCAGCTTAAATAGCGGGAGTGTGCAGTACTTC
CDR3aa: CASSLNSGSVQYF

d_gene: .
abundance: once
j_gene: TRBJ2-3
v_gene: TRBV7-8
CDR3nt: TGTGCCAGCAGCTTAGAGGCAGGGCTAAGCACAGATACGCAGTATTTT
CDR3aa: CASSLEAGLSTDTQYF

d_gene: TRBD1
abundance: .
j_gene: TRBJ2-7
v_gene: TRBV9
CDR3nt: TGTGCCAGCAGCGTAGAGTGGACAGGAGACTACGAGCAGTACTTC
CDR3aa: CASSVEWTGDYEQYF

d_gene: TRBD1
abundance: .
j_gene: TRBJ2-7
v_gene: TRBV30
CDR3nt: TGTGCCCGACAGGGGACAGGGTACGAGCAGTACTTC
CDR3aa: CARQGTGYEQYF

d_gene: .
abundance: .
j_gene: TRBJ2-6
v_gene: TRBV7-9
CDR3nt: TGTGCCAGCAGCTTCGCGGACTCTGGGGCCAACGTCCTGACTTTC
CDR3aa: CASSFADSGANVLTF

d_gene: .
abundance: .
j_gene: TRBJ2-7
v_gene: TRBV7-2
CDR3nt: TGTGCCAGCAGCTCGCCTCGACAGGAAAGCTCCTACGAGCAGTACTTC
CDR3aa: CASSSPRQESSYEQYF

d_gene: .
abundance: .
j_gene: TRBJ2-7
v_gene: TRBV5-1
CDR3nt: TGCGCCAGCAGCTTTCGAGACGGTTGGTCTAGCTCCTACGAGCAGTACTTC
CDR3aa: CASSFRDGWSSSYEQYF